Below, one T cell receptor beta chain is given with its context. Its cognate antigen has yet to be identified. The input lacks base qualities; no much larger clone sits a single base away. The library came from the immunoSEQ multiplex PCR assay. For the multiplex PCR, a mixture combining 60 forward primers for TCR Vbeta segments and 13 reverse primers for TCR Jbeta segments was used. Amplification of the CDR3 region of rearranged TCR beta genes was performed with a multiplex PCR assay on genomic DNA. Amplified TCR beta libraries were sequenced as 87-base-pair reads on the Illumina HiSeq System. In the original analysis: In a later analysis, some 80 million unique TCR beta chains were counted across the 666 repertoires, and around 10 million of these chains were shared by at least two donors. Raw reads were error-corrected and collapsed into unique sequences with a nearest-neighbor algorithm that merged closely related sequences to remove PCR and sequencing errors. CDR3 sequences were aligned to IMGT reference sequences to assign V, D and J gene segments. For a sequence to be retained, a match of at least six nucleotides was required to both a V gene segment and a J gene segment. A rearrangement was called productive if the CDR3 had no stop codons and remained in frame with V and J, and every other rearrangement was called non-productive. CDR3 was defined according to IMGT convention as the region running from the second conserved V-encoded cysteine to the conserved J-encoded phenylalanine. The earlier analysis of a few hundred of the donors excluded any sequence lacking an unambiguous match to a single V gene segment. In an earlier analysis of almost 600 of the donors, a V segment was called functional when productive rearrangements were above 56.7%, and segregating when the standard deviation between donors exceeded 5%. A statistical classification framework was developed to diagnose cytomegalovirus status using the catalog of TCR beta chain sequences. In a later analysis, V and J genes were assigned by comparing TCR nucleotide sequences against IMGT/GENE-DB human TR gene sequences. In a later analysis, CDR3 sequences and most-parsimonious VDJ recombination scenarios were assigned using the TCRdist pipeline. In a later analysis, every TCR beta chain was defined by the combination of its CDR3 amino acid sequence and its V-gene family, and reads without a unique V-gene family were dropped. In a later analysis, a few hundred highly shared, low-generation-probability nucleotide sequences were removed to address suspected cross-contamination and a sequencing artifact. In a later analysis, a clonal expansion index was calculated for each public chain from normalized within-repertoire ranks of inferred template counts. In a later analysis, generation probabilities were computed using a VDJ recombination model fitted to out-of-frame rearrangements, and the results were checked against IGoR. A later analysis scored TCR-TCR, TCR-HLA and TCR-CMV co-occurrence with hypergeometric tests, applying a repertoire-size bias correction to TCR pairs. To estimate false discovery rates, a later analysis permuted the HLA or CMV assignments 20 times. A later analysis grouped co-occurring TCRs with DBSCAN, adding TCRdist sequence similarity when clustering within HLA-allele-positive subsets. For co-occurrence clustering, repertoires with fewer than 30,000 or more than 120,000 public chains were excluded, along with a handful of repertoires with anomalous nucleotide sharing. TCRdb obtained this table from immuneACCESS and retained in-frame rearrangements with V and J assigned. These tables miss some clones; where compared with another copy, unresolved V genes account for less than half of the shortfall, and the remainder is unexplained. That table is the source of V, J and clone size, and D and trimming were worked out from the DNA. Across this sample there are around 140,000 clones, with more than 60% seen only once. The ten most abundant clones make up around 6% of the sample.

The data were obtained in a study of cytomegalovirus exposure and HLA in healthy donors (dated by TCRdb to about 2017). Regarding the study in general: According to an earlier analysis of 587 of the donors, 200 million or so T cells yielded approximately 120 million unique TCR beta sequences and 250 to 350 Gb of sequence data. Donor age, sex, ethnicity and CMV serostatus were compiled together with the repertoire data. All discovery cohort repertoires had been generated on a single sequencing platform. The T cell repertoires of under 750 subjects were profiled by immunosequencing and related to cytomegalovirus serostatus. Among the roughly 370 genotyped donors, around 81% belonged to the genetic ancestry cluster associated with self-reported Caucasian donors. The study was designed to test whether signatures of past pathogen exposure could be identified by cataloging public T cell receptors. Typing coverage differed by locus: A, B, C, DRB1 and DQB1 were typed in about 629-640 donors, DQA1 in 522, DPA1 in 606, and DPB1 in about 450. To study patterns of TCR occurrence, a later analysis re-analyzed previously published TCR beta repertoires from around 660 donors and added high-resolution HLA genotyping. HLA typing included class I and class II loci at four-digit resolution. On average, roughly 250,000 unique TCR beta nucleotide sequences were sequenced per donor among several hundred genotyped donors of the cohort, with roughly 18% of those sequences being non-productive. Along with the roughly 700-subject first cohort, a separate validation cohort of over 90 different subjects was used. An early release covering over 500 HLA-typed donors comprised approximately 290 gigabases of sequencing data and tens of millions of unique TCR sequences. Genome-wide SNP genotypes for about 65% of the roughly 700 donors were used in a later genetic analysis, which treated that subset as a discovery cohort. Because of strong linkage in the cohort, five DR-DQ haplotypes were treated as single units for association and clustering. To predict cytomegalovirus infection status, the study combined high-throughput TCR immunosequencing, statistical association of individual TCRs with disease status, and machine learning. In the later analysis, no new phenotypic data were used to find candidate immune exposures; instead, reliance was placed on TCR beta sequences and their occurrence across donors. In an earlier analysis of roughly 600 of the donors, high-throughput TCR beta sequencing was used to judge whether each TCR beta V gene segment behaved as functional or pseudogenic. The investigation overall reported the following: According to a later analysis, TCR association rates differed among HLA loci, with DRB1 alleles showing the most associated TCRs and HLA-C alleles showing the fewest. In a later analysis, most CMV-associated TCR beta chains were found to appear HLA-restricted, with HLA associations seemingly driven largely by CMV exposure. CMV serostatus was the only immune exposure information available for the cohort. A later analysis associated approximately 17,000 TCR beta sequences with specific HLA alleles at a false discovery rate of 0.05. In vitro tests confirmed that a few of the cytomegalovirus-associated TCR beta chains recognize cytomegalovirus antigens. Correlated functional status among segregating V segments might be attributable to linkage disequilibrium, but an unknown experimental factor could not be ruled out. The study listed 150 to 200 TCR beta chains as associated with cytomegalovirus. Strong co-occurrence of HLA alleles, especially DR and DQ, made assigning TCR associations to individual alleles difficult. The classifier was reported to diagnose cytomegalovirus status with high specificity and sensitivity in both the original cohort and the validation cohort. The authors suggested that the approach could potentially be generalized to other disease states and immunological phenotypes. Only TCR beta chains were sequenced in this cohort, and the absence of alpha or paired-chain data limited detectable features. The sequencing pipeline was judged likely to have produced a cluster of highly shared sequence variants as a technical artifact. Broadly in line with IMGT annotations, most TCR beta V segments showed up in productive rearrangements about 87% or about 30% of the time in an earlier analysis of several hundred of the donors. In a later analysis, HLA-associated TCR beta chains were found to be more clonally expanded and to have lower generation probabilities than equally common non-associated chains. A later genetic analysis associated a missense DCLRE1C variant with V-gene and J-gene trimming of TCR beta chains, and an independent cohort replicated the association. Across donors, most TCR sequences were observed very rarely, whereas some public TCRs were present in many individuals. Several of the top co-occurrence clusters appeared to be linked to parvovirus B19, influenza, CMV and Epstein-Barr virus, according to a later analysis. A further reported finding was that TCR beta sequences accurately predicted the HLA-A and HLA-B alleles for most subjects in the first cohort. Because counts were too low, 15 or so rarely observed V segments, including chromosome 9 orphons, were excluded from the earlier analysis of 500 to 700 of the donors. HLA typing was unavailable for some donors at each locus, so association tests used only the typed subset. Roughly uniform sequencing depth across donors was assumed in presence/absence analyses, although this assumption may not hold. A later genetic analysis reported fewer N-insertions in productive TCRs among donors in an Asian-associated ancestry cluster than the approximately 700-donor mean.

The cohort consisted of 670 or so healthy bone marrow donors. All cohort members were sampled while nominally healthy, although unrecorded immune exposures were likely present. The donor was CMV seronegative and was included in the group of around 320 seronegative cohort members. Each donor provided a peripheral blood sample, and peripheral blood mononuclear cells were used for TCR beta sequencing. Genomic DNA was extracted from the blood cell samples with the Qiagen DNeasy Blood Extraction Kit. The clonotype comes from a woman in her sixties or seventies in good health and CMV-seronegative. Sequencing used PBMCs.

The DNA is TGTGCCAGCAGTTTATTCTTGAGTACGAGGTACGGGTCTCATAGCACAGATACGCAGTATTTT. This encodes CASSLFLSTRYGSHSTDTQYF. Recombination connected TRBV27 to TRBJ2-3; a confident D gene designation cannot be given. Sequences MNHEY (CDR1) and SMNVEV (CDR2) are obtained from the germline V gene (reference sequence). V loses 1 base, J loses 0 bases, and the germline ends lie 26 bases apart. The CDR3 numbers 21 residues from cysteine through phenylalanine. The kept DNA is CDR3 alone, 63 bases in frame from the first base.